Below are 13 T cell receptor beta chains sequenced from a single sample in a study of blood T cell repertoires in COVID-19. Some clones are missing from TCRdb's copy, which holds only in-frame ones; the method was immunoSEQ multiplex PCR. Seen here are some 270,000 clones, over 80% observed once, and the top ten hold about 1.5%. The sample was peripheral blood. Receptors were obtained from a woman in her 40s who had recovered from COVID-19.

V usage is TRBV6-2 or TRBV6-3 and J usage is TRBJ1-2, with D maybe TRBD1 (5 bases). Trimming took off 6 bases at V and 8 bases at J, with 19 bases between the two ends. The CDR3 is 14 residues long. Germline V lookup: CDR1 MNHEY, CDR2 SVGEGT. CDR3 coding DNA: TGTGCCAGCAGCCGACAGAGACTGTTTGGGGGCTACACCTTC. Amino acids: CASSRQRLFGGYTF.

The genes are TRBV7-9 and TRBJ2-2; 8 nucleotides agree with TRBD1. The germline CDR1 and CDR2 sequences are SEHNR and FQNEAQ (reference sequence). V lost 6 bases, J lost 7 bases, and 7 bases stayed unmatched. This CDR3 has 14 amino acids. CDR3 in DNA: TGTGCCAGCAGGGCTACAGGGGGAAACGGGGAGCTGTTTTTT. Translation gives CASRATGGNGELFF.

The chain combines TRBV7-9 with TRBJ1-1, with unresolved D. V lost 6 bases, J lost 1 base, and 9 bases lay in between. Germline V gives CDR1 SEHNR, CDR2 FQNEAQ (reference sequence). The length of the CDR3 is 13 residues. The CDR3 bases are TGTGCCAGCAGAAAACGAGAGAACACTGAAGCTTTCTTT. It yields the protein CASRKRENTEAFF.

The J gene is TRBJ1-2, the V gene TRBV5-1, with 9 nucleotides matching TRBD1. Trimming at V came to 4 bases and at J to 8 bases, leaving 15 bases not matched to a gene. CDR1 is SGHRS and CDR2 is YFSETQ in the germline V gene. This CDR3 comprises 16 residues. The CDR3 DNA follows: TGCGCCAGCAGCCGGAACAACCTGCGACAGGGGGGAGGCTACACCTTC. This sequence encodes CASSRNNLRQGGGYTF.

The chain carries TRBV19 and TRBJ1-4; TRBD1 agrees at 7 bases. The CDR3 covers 14 residues. Germline CDR1 reads LNHDA; CDR2 reads SQIVND (reference sequence). The junction had 4 bases not matched to a gene; V was cut back by 7 bases and J by 2 bases. The CDR3 nucleotides are TGTGCCAGTATTCCGACAGGGACTAATGAAAAACTGTTTTTT. It codes for CASIPTGTNEKLFF.

The chain employs TRBV27 and TRBJ2-2, with TRBD2 matching 11 bases. Germline trimming cut 7 bases from V and 4 bases from J; bases unmatched to any gene: 8. This CDR3 contains 16 residues. Per the germline V gene, CDR1 is MNHEY and CDR2 is SMNVEV (reference sequence). CDR3 sequence: CASTNSGGVPTGELFF. CDR3 coding DNA: TGTGCCAGCACCAATAGCGGGGGGGTCCCCACCGGGGAGCTGTTTTTT.

The gene calls are TRBV3-1 (or the pseudogene TRBV3-2) and TRBJ2-7; unclear D gene. CDR1 LGHDT and CDR2 YNNKEL come from the germline V gene (reference sequence). V gave up 2 bases and J gave up 0 bases, with 8 bases separating them. CDR3 size: 14 residues. CDR3 nucleotide sequence: TGTGCCAGCAGCCAATATGAGGACTCCTACGAGCAGTACTTC. Translating gives CASSQYEDSYEQYF.

The chain employs TRBV28 and TRBJ1-2; the match to TRBD1 covers 7 bases. V trimming: 8 bases; J trimming: 6 bases; junction bases outside the gene matches: 6. This CDR3 is built from 12 residues. The germline V gene encodes CDR1 MDHEN and CDR2 SYDVKM. CDR3 nucleotides: TGTGCCAGCGGAAGACAGGGTAATGGCTACACCTTC. This encodes CASGRQGNGYTF.

The chain links TRBV27 to TRBJ2-5; TRBD2 aligns across 11 bases. V gave up 4 bases and J gave up 2 bases; unmatched junction bases: 9. This CDR3 is built from 17 residues. Germline CDR1 MNHEY, CDR2 SMNVEV (reference sequence). In nucleotides, the CDR3 is TGTGCCAGCAGTTCCATCGCTAGCGGGGGGAAGCAAGAGACCCAGTACTTC. It codes for CASSSIASGGKQETQYF.

The chain is built from TRBV11-3 and TRBJ2-1; 8 nucleotides align to TRBD2. Germline V gives CDR1 SGHNT, CDR2 YENEEA. The CDR3 covers 15 residues. V trimming: 6 bases; J trimming: 4 bases; junction bases outside the gene matches: 8. The CDR3 is CASRASPGGYNEQFF. In DNA form, the CDR3 reads TGTGCCAGCAGGGCCTCCCCGGGGGGGTACAATGAGCAGTTCTTC.

The J gene is TRBJ2-2, the V gene TRBV6-5; 9 nucleotides line up with TRBD1. With V trimmed by 8 bases and J by 3 bases, 7 bases remained unmatched. Germline V gives CDR1 MNHEY, CDR2 SVGAGI. This CDR3 is built from 15 residues. This CDR3 reads CASVRDRADTGELFF. The CDR3 DNA reads as TGTGCCAGCGTGAGGGACAGGGCTGACACCGGGGAGCTGTTTTTT.

The chain couples TRBV18 to TRBJ2-5; D not certain. The CDR3 consists of 13 residues. Germline CDR1 KGHSH, CDR2 LQKENI. V lost 2 bases and J lost 4, with 8 bases in between. The chain's CDR3 is CASSPTGSETQYF. CDR3 sequence (DNA): TGTGCCAGCTCACCAACTGGTTCAGAGACCCAGTACTTC.

V gene TRBV7-6 combines with J gene TRBJ1-2; D ambiguous. Looked up from germline, CDR1 is SGHVS and CDR2 is FNYEAQ. The CDR3 sequence is 15 residues long. V lost 5 bases to trimming and J lost 2 bases, with 15 bases between them. The CDR3 nucleotides are TGTGCCAGCAGCCCGTACCTAGGCGGGAACTATGGCTACACCTTC. It is translated as CASSPYLGGNYGYTF.